The clone carrying this T cell receptor beta chain was found many times. Its antigen is still unknown. The data were obtained in a study of human T cells and chemical hapten exposure. Study summary: Reading of the patch tests, which applied 0.01% DPC to the upper back, occurred at 6 days. Study observations and caveats: PT1 expanded TCR counts and patch test score correlated positively.

There are 15 residues in the CDR3. Germline V lookup: CDR1 MGHDK, CDR2 SYGVNS. V trimming: 5 bases; J trimming: 7 bases; junction bases outside the gene matches: 9. TCRdb processed the RACE reads anew with MiXCR; each CDR3 protein has one entry. The table includes approximately 77,000 distinct CDR3 sequences, 6% to 9% detected once. As for time point: patch test 1, 2 weeks after DPC sensitization. As to treatment: therapeutic diphenylcyclopropenone sensitization with weekly scalp DPC. Participating donors were patients with alopecia, aged 18 to 70 years, considered appropriate candidates for DPC. The rearrangement joins TRBV25-1 to TRBJ2-2; TRBD2 matches at 8 bases. The TCR comes from a woman aged 30 to 39 with alopecia areata. Some clones in this sample may be carry-over from other donors' samples. The specimen was whole blood, collected in connection with sensitization to the hapten diphenylcyclopropenone (DPC). The CDR3 reads CASSPGIAGSGELFF. The DNA for the CDR3 is TGTGCCAGCAGTCCCGGGATAGCGGGGAGCGGGGAGCTGTTTTTT.